The sequence of this TCR beta chain was determined in a study of cytomegalovirus exposure and HLA in healthy donors. Overall study findings and caveats: Altogether, 160 or so TCR beta chains were recorded as cytomegalovirus-associated.

The PCR employed 60 Vbeta primers together with 13 Jbeta primers. Clones were sequenced by immunoSEQ multiplex PCR, and TCRdb holds only the in-frame ones, with some missing. The sample comprises 84,000 or so clones, about 80% of which are singletons, and over 3% rests with the top ten. Per germline, CDR1 MGHRA and CDR2 YSYEKL. CDR3 length: 15 amino acids. Trimming took 6 bases from V and 3 from J; bases not matched to a gene: 10. This clone was observed once. Its antigen is not identified. Sequencing was done on a sample of PBMCs. The TCR comes from a man aged 45 to 65 in good health and CMV-seronegative. V is TRBV4-1 and J is TRBJ2-7, with TRBD1 matching 8 bases. The CDR3 region is CASSRPGQDDYEQYF. The CDR3 DNA follows: TGCGCCAGCAGTCGACCGGGACAGGACGACTACGAGCAGTACTTC.